The entry that follows covers one T cell receptor (beta chain) sequence. This entry is derived from a study of blood T cell repertoires in COVID-19. Study-level background: PBMCs, B-cell-depleted T cells, or T cells provided the cDNA or gDNA that made up the material.

Cohorts were based on clinical histories the participants reported. Per the original methods: Amplification of reference gene primers provided the estimated nucleated cell counts. Profiling relied on immunoSEQ multiplex PCR, and the TCRdb table lists in-frame clones only, not all of them. The DNA gave D and trimming, while V, J and clone size come from that table. The sample lists about 370,000 clones, 80% to 90% occurring once. Specimen: PBMCs or T cells enriched from blood (not recorded which). The origin of this receptor is a man between 18 and 35 years old who had recovered from COVID-19.

The DNA for the CDR3 is TGTGCCAGCACCCCTTCTCTCCAGACACCCCTCCACTTT. As protein: CASTPSLQTPLHF. The rearrangement links TRBV7-2 to TRBJ1-6; D is unresolved. The CDR3 runs to 13 residues. CDR1 and CDR2 (germline): SGHTA, FQGNSA. V gave up 7 bases and J gave up 11 bases, with 15 bases separating them.